A selection of T cell receptor beta chains follows, all from one sample in a study of Graves' ophthalmopathy and Graves' hyperthyroidism. In TCRdb, the multiplex PCR reads were re-called with MiXCR into one record per CDR3 protein. Seen here are approximately 460,000 distinct CDR3 sequences, under 15% observed once, and the top ten hold about a tenth. Specimen: blood. The source of these receptors is a woman in her twenties or thirties with Graves' ophthalmopathy. Each CDR3 is given with its conserved first and last residue. The D gene is left open where the match is weak. Expanded clones get a size class; other rows say once, few or many, or leave the size out.

j_call v_call d_call clone_size cdr3_aa cdr3_nt
TRBJ2-7 TRBV12-5 NA NA CASGFSRQERNYEQYF TGTGCTAGTGGTTTCTCCCGACAGGAGAGGAACTACGAGCAGTACTTC
TRBJ1-1 TRBV11-1 NA many CASSLARDFPIQGRTEAFF TGTGCCAGCAGCTTAGCGCGGGATTTTCCAATTCAGGGGCGGACTGAAGCTTTCTTT
TRBJ1-1 TRBV19 NA many CASSIGSYTEAFF TGTGCCAGTAGTATCGGGAGTTACACTGAAGCTTTCTTT
TRBJ1-1 TRBV25-1 NA few CASSEQGKNTEAFF TGTGCCAGCAGTGAACAGGGGAAGAACACTGAAGCTTTCTTT
TRBJ1-1 TRBV20-1 NA many CSASGSTMSTEAFF TGCAGTGCTAGCGGGAGTACCATGAGCACTGAAGCTTTCTTT
TRBJ2-5 TRBV30 NA many CAWSRPGLVGRETQYF TGTGCCTGGAGTCGGCCAGGGCTAGTTGGGAGGGAGACCCAGTACTTC
TRBJ2-7 TRBV27 TRBD1 many CASSSTGTGLYEQYF TGTGCCAGCAGTTCTACCGGGACAGGGCTATACGAGCAGTACTTC
TRBJ1-1 TRBV19 NA many CASTLGGNANTEAFF TGTGCCAGTACCCTGGGGGGTAACGCGAACACTGAAGCTTTCTTT
TRBJ2-5 TRBV13 TRBD1 many CASSFSGTVQETQYF TGTGCCAGCAGCTTTTCCGGGACAGTACAAGAGACCCAGTACTTC
TRBJ2-2 TRBV13 NA many CASSSRVQVSGELFF TGTGCCAGCAGCTCACGGGTACAAGTTTCTGGGGAGCTGTTTTTT
TRBJ2-7 TRBV6-2/TRBV6-3 TRBD1 NA CASSYRGTGLRAYEQYF TGTGCCAGCAGTTACCGGGGGACAGGGCTTCGCGCCTACGAGCAGTACTTC
TRBJ1-5 TRBV2 TRBD1 many CACRDSTFSMEPQHF TGTGCCTGCCGGGACAGCACGTTCTCTATGGAGCCCCAGCATTTT
TRBJ1-3 TRBV6-5 NA NA CASSYLGSGNTIYF TGTGCCAGCAGTTACCTAGGGTCCGGAAACACCATATATTTT
TRBJ1-1 TRBV5-1 NA many CASSLGPDVVSSTEAFF TGCGCCAGCAGCTTGGGCCCGGACGTTGTTAGTTCCACTGAAGCTTTCTTT
TRBJ1-2 TRBV28 NA many CASSAPGDTDFLNYGYTF TGTGCCAGCAGTGCTCCCGGGGACACCGATTTCCTAAACTATGGCTACACCTTC
TRBJ2-2 TRBV6-1 TRBD2 many CASSSGRGYTGELFF TGTGCCAGCAGCTCGGGGAGGGGTTACACCGGGGAGCTGTTTTTT
TRBJ1-5 TRBV19 NA many CASTGGSNQPQHF TGTGCCAGCACGGGAGGGAGCAATCAGCCCCAGCATTTT
TRBJ2-7 TRBV12-3/TRBV12-4 NA many CASSPSARDVNSYEQYF TGTGCCAGCAGCCCAAGCGCTCGGGACGTTAACTCCTACGAGCAGTACTTC
TRBJ1-3 TRBV6-2/TRBV6-3 TRBD1 many CAGPLQGEPGTGGGNTIYF TGTGCCGGACCCCTCCAAGGAGAACCGGGGACAGGGGGCGGAAACACCATATATTTT
TRBJ2-7 TRBV28 TRBD2 many CASIGGGRDRSF TGTGCCAGCATCGGGGGGGGACGAGACCGCTCCTTC
TRBJ1-1 TRBV7-6 NA many CASGPPTMNTEAFF TGTGCCAGCGGACCCCCAACGATGAACACTGAAGCTTTCTTT
TRBJ1-2 TRBV30 TRBD1 many CAWGTGVPNYGYTF TGTGCCTGGGGGACAGGAGTGCCTAACTATGGCTACACCTTC
TRBJ1-5 TRBV6-1 TRBD1 many CASSRTGRDQPQHF TGTGCCAGCAGTCGGACAGGGAGAGATCAGCCCCAGCATTTT
TRBJ1-3 TRBV6-1 TRBD1 NA CASRRPTGDGNTIYF TGTGCCAGCAGGCGACCGACAGGGGACGGAAACACCATATATTTT
TRBJ1-2 TRBV2 NA many CASKGGYYGYTF TGTGCCAGCAAGGGGGGCTACTATGGCTACACCTTC
TRBJ1-5 TRBV28 NA many CASSHRAGSNQPQHF TGTGCCAGCAGCCACAGGGCAGGGAGCAATCAGCCCCAGCATTTT
TRBJ2-1 TRBV6-4 NA NA CASSDVSSSSYNEQFF TGTGCCAGCAGTGACGTGTCTTCTAGCTCCTACAATGAGCAGTTCTTC
TRBJ2-2 TRBV5-1 NA few CASSLGGTLHNTGELFF TGCGCCAGCAGCTTGGGTGGGACATTACACAACACCGGGGAGCTGTTTTTT
TRBJ1-6 TRBV7-3 NA many CASSKQGRNSPLHF TGTGCCAGCAGCAAACAGGGTCGGAATTCACCCCTCCACTTT
TRBJ1-2 TRBV20-1 NA many CSATGKGYGYTF TGCAGTGCTACAGGGAAGGGCTATGGCTACACCTTC
TRBJ1-2 TRBV20-1 NA many CSASETWRARGYGYTF TGCAGTGCTAGTGAGACTTGGCGGGCGCGCGGCTATGGCTACACCTTC
TRBJ1-1 TRBV20-1 NA NA CSVLEFQSNTEAFF TGCAGCGTCCTTGAGTTTCAGTCGAACACTGAAGCTTTCTTT
TRBJ1-1 TRBV5-1 NA few CASSLLPQGGTEAFF TGCGCCAGCAGCTTGTTACCCCAGGGAGGCACTGAAGCTTTCTTT
TRBJ2-7 TRBV12-3/TRBV12-4 TRBD2 many CASSWGGGAYEQYF TGTGCCAGCAGTTGGGGCGGGGGGGCTTACGAGCAGTACTTC
TRBJ1-6 TRBV4-1 NA NA CASSQGVGQDSPLHF TGCGCCAGCAGCCAGGGCGTGGGCCAAGATTCACCCCTCCACTTT
TRBJ1-2 TRBV28 NA many CASTLPSSGAYTF TGTGCCAGCACCTTACCCTCCTCGGGGGCCTACACCTTC
TRBJ1-1 TRBV2 NA many CASSDPSTEAFF TGTGCCAGCAGTGACCCCTCCACTGAAGCTTTCTTT
TRBJ2-7 TRBV28 TRBD1 few CASSPSGQISYEQYF TGTGCCAGCAGTCCGTCGGGACAGATATCCTACGAGCAGTACTTC
TRBJ1-1 TRBV12-3/TRBV12-4 TRBD1 many CASSFSSAGGSTEAFF TGTGCCAGCAGTTTCTCTTCGGCAGGGGGTAGCACTGAAGCTTTCTTT
TRBJ1-2 TRBV20-1 TRBD1 many CSGSGQQYGYTF TGCAGTGGGTCGGGACAGCAGTATGGCTACACCTTC
TRBJ2-2 TRBV7-2 NA NA CASSSQGGTGELFF TGTGCCAGCAGTTCCCAGGGGGGGACCGGGGAGCTGTTTTTT
TRBJ1-2 TRBV11-1 TRBD1 NA CASSPGGQGYTF TGTGCCAGCAGCCCAGGGGGTCAAGGCTACACCTTC
TRBJ1-6 TRBV5-1 NA many CASSLEQGNNSPLHF TGCGCCAGCAGCTTGGAACAGGGAAACAATTCACCCCTCCACTTT
TRBJ2-2 TRBV12-3/TRBV12-4 NA NA CASSLSWAGELFF TGTGCCAGCAGTTTAAGTTGGGCCGGGGAGCTGTTTTTT
TRBJ1-5 TRBV10-3 NA NA CAISEMGGSNQPQHF TGTGCCATCAGTGAGATGGGGGGGAGCAATCAGCCCCAGCATTTT
TRBJ2-7 TRBV11-2 NA many CASSLIPTGRGNYEQYF TGTGCCAGCAGCCTAATCCCCACCGGGCGGGGCAATTACGAGCAGTACTTC
TRBJ1-1 TRBV7-2 TRBD1 many CASSPRQGANTEAFF TGTGCCAGCAGTCCGCGACAGGGGGCGAACACTGAAGCTTTCTTT
TRBJ2-4 TRBV28 TRBD2 many CASSLTSVKLAKNIQYF TGTGCCAGCAGTTTGACTAGCGTAAAGCTAGCCAAAAACATTCAGTACTTC
TRBJ2-5 TRBV29-1 TRBD1 many CSVRGQGQETQYF TGCAGCGTCCGAGGACAGGGGCAAGAGACCCAGTACTTC
TRBJ2-7 TRBV28 TRBD2 many CASRLAGTDEQYF TGTGCCAGCAGACTAGCGGGAACAGACGAGCAGTACTTC
TRBJ2-7 TRBV5-1 NA many CASSLGTAVVAYEQYF TGCGCCAGCAGCTTGGGGACAGCGGTGGTTGCCTACGAGCAGTACTTC
TRBJ1-5 TRBV6-1 NA many CASSEFVQGGQPQHF TGTGCCAGCAGTGAATTCGTCCAGGGAGGACAGCCCCAGCATTTT
TRBJ1-5 TRBV7-9 TRBD1 many CASSGQGAPQPQHF TGTGCCAGCAGCGGACAGGGGGCGCCTCAGCCCCAGCATTTT
TRBJ1-1 TRBV6-5 NA NA CASSYSGGITEAFF TGTGCCAGCAGTTACTCGGGGGGCATCACTGAAGCTTTCTTT
TRBJ2-6 TRBV6-2/TRBV6-3 NA many CASYSGANVLTF TGTGCCAGCTACTCTGGGGCCAACGTCCTGACTTTC